Listed here are 17 T cell receptor beta chains from one sample, sequenced in a study of T cells in Graves' hyperthyroidism and ophthalmopathy (dated by TCRdb to between 2019 and 2020). Receptor amplification or capture employed multiplex PCR. Reads for this sample came from an Illumina HiSeq 2000. The TCR beta CDR3 regions were amplified from RNA transcripts. For the first round of RT-PCR on the TCR CDR3, the HTBI primer set was used together with the Qiagen OneStep RT-PCR kit. TCRdb redid the processing of the public reads, applying fastp at Q25 and MiXCR, and retained in-frame beta chains. Here each entry gathers all rows of one CDR3 protein and keeps the most common genes and DNA. The sample table lists around 530,000 distinct CDR3 sequences, over 15% of them with a count of one. The ten most abundant clones make up roughly 15% of the sample. Sequencing was performed on blood. The receptors were gathered from a woman aged 18-29 years with Graves' ophthalmopathy.

This clonotype was recorded a few times. Relative to the germline gene, one junction end is altered; a read error may explain this. V and J are TRBV7-9 and TRBJ2-1, with TRBD1 matching over 10 bases. CDR3 length equals 16 residues. Germline loops: CDR1 SEHNR, CDR2 FQNEAQ (reference sequence). CDR3 sequence reads: CANSPPGTGVGNEQFF. The CDR3 nucleotides are TGTGCCAACAGCCCCCCAGGGACAGGGGTGGGCAATGAGCAGTTCTTC.

This clonotype was seen repeatedly, ten times or more. The chain joins TRBV9 to TRBJ1-1; the D is unclear. CDR1 SGDLS and CDR2 YYNGEE come from the germline V gene. This CDR3 is built from 13 residues. Trimming took 2 bases from V and 3 from J, leaving 8 bases between them. CDR3 nucleotides: TGTGCCAGCAGCGTGGGAGTTGACACTGAAGCTTTCTTT. Encoded protein: CASSVGVDTEAFF.

The V and J genes are TRBV20-1 and TRBJ1-5; 7 bases agree with TRBD1. V was pared by 1 base and J by 3 bases, with 12 bases of the junction left unmatched. Germline CDR1 is DFQATT and CDR2 is SNEGSKA (reference sequence). The CDR3 has 17 residues. The CDR3 sequence is CSARGLQGDLVNQPQHF. In DNA form, the CDR3 reads TGCAGTGCTAGAGGTCTTCAGGGGGATCTTGTCAATCAGCCCCAGCATTTT.

This clonotype was counted many times. The CDR3 DNA reads as TGTGCCAGCCACGCTGGGGACAGCGTTTTGGGACTAGTGTGGGAGACCCAGTACTTC. Translation gives CASHAGDSVLGLVWETQYF. The chain carries TRBV6-2 or TRBV6-3 and TRBJ2-5, with TRBD2 as a possible D gene (8 bases). This CDR3 is 19 amino acids long. CDR1 is MNHEY, CDR2 SVGEGT, per germline. V lost 8 bases to trimming and J lost 5 bases, with 33 bases between them.

The CDR3 DNA sequence: TGTGCCAGCAGACAAGCGGGCTCCTACGAGCAGTACTTC. It yields the protein CASRQAGSYEQYF. The V gene is TRBV27, the J gene TRBJ2-7; TRBD2 might be the D (6 bases). V lost 6 bases, J lost 0 bases, and 9 bases lay in between. The CDR3 covers 13 residues. Germline V lookup: CDR1 MNHEY, CDR2 SMNVEV (reference sequence).

This clonotype was observed at least ten times. The chain couples TRBV6-1 to TRBJ2-7, with D possibly being TRBD1 or TRBD2 (5 bases each). This CDR3 has 13 residues. Deletions cut 7 bases from V and 6 bases from J, with 16 bases between. Per the germline V gene, CDR1 is MNHNS and CDR2 is SASEGT. This CDR3 reads CASIEGSWGEQYF. The CDR3 DNA follows: TGTGCCAGCATAGAGGGGAGTTGGGGCGAGCAGTACTTC.

The rearrangement uses TRBV7-3 and TRBJ2-6, with 12 bases lining up with TRBD2. The CDR3 length is 20 residues. Germline V CDR1 and CDR2: SGHTA, FQGTGA. The V and J ends lost 4 bases and 2 bases, in that order; junction bases with no gene match: 12. The CDR3 loop is CASSSKTSGSTLPGANVLTF. Written as DNA, the CDR3 is TGTGCCAGCAGCTCAAAGACTAGCGGGAGTACTCTCCCTGGGGCCAACGTCCTGACTTTC.

The J gene is TRBJ2-7, the V gene TRBV5-1, with TRBD1 matching 9 bases. Losses at the gene ends were 4 bases for V and 8 bases for J; bases not matched to a gene: 7. Germline CDR1 reads SGHRS; CDR2 reads YFSETQ. CDR3 length: 13 residues. The CDR3 DNA follows: TGCGCCAGCAGCGAGGGGACAGGGCGCCAGCAGTACTTC. Translation gives CASSEGTGRQQYF.

There are many counts of this clonotype. The V and J genes are TRBV27 and TRBJ2-5, with 8 bases aligning to TRBD1. With 8 bases clipped from V and 0 bases from J, the junction kept 14 bases outside the gene matches. The CDR3 length is 17 residues. Germline V lookup: CDR1 MNHEY, CDR2 SMNVEV (reference sequence). In DNA, the CDR3 is TGTGCCAGCGCACGGGTTGCAGGGGGCACCTACCAAGAGACCCAGTACTTC. Encoded protein: CASARVAGGTYQETQYF.

This rearrangement joins TRBV15 to TRBJ2-7; the match to TRBD1 covers 9 bases. CDR3 size: 15 residues. The V gene's germline CDR1 is LNHNV and CDR2 YYDKDF (reference sequence). After removal of 1 base from V and 7 bases from J, the junction contained 8 bases not matched to a gene. The CDR3 region is CATSRGGQGLWEQYF. The CDR3 DNA reads as TGTGCCACCAGCAGAGGAGGACAGGGGTTGTGGGAGCAGTACTTC.

This chain joins TRBV7-9 and TRBJ1-2, with D uncertain. With 4 bases removed from V and 7 bases from J, the gap between germline ends came to 13 bases. Germline V lookup: CDR1 SEHNR, CDR2 FQNEAQ (reference sequence). The CDR3 loop spans 13 amino acids. The CDR3 DNA is TGTGCCAGCAGCTCTCGGGAGCATCTTGGCTACACCTTC. Encoded protein: CASSSREHLGYTF.

This clonotype was seen repeatedly, ten times or more. This chain connects TRBV2 to TRBJ2-7, with TRBD1 matching over 7 bases. Germline CDR1 is SNHLY and CDR2 is FYNNEI. V gave up 4 bases and J gave up 5 bases; unmatched junction bases: 8. The CDR3 is 14 residues long. CDR3 nucleotides: TGTGCCAGCAGTGCGACAGGGATCCTCGACGAGCAGTACTTC. Encoded protein: CASSATGILDEQYF.

The chain employs TRBV7-3 and TRBJ2-7; a possible D gene is TRBD1 (6 bases). The CDR3 contains 13 residues. The V gene lost 8 bases and the J gene lost 6 bases, with 17 bases spanning the gap. CDR1 is SGHTA, CDR2 FQGTGA, per germline. CDR3: CASALQGPGEQYF. In nucleotides, the CDR3 is TGTGCCAGCGCCCTACAGGGCCCCGGCGAGCAGTACTTC.

This clonotype was seen repeatedly, ten times or more. This chain uses TRBV18 with TRBJ1-2; 8 positions agree with TRBD1. CDR1 and CDR2 (germline): KGHSH, LQKENI. Trimming cost V 3 bases and J 0 bases; bases outside gene matches: 3. This CDR3 comprises 15 residues. In DNA form, the CDR3 reads TGTGCCAGCTCACCCCGGACAGGGACTAACTATGGCTACACCTTC. This encodes CASSPRTGTNYGYTF. The full variable domain, rest sourced from reference TRBV18 and TRBJ1-2, is NAGVMQNPRHLVRRRGQEARLRCSPMKGHSHVYWYRQLPEEGLKFMVYLQKENIIDESGMPKERFSAEFPKEGPSILRIQQVVRGDSAAYFCASSPRTGTNYGYTFGSGTRLTVV.

This clonotype was observed many times. J is TRBJ2-5 and V is TRBV13, with D unresolved. The CDR3 extends over 13 amino acids. Trimming left V 8 bases short and J 0 bases short, with 10 bases between. Looked up from germline, CDR1 is PRHDT and CDR2 is FYEKMQ (reference sequence). For the CDR3, the DNA is TGTGCCAGCCAAGGACGAAACCAAGAGACCCAGTACTTC. Its translation is CASQGRNQETQYF.

This chain uses TRBV5-1 with TRBJ1-2; D may be TRBD1 (6 bases). CDR3 size: 15 residues. V was pared by 0 bases and J by 8 bases, with 17 bases between. Germline V lookup: CDR1 SGHRS, CDR2 YFSETQ. CDR3 sequence: CASSLARQAQEGYTF. The CDR3 DNA reads TGCGCCAGCAGCTTGGCCCGACAGGCCCAAGAGGGCTACACCTTC. Using reference TRBV5-1 and TRBJ1-2 for the parts outside the CDR3, the full variable domain is KAGVTQTPRYLIKTRGQQVTLSCSPISGHRSVSWYQQTPGQGLQFLFEYFSETQRNKGNFPGRFSGRQFSNSRSEMNVSTLELGDSALYLCASSLARQAQEGYTFGSGTRLTVV.

This CDR3 is CASSRAGGAGDTQYF. Written as DNA, the CDR3 is TGCGCCAGCAGCCGAGCGGGGGGGGCAGGAGATACGCAGTATTTT. This chain connects TRBV4-1 to TRBJ2-3, with 10 nucleotides matching TRBD2. Germline loops: CDR1 MGHRA, CDR2 YSYEKL. The J segment lost 5 bases and the V segment lost 4 bases, leaving 6 bases of the junction unmatched. The CDR3 contains 15 residues.